This T cell receptor (beta chain) appears in the sequencing data of a study of CD8+CD57+ T cells in acquired aplastic anemia. Study as a whole: 3.2 ug was the average amount of DNA from sorted CD4+ and CD8+ cells. Study-level points and caveats: Significant differences in CD8+ Simpson's diversity were not observed between patients and controls.

Sequencing was done on patients that had shown CD8+CD57+ cell expansion by flow cytometry. The template used for profiling TCR beta VDJ and CDR3 was genomic DNA. TCRdb ran MiXCR on the reads and lists one entry per CDR3 protein. The repertoire holds 150,000 to 200,000 distinct CDR3 sequences, with 48% as singletons. As for this clonotype: Its cognate antigen is unknown.

V gave up 4 bases and J gave up 2 bases, with 8 bases separating them. The germline gives CDR1 SNHLY, CDR2 FYNNEI. The CDR3 runs 13 residues. The J gene is TRBJ1-2, the V gene TRBV2; D gene unclear. The material sequenced was sorted CD4+, CD8+, or CD8+CD57+ T cells (not recorded which) from PBMCs. The receptor was derived from a human donor with aplastic anemia. CDR3: CASSVQMNYGYTF. CDR3 DNA sequence: TGTGCCAGCAGTGTTCAGATGAACTATGGCTACACCTTC.